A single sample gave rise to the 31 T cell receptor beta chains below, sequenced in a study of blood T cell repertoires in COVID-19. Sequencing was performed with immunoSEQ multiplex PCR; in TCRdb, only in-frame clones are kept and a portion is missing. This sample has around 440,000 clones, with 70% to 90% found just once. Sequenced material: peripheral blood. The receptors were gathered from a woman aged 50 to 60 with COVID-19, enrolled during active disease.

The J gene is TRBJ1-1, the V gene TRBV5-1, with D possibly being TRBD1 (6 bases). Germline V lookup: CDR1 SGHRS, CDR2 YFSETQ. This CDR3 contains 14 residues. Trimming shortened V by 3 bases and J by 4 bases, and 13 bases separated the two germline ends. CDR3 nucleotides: TGCGCCAGCAGCTCACTGGACAGTTCCACTGAAGCTTTCTTT. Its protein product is CASSSLDSSTEAFF.

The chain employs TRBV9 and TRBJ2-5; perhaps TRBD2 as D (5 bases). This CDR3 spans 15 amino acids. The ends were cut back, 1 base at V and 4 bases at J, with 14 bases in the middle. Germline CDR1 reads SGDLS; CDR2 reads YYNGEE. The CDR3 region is CASSVQAGVGETQYF. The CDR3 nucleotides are TGTGCCAGCAGCGTACAGGCCGGGGTGGGAGAGACCCAGTACTTC. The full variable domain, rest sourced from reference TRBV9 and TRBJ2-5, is DSGVTQTPKHLITATGQRVTLRCSPRSGDLSVYWYQQSLDQGLQFLIQYYNGEERAKGNILERFSAQQFPDLHSELNLSSLELGDSALYFCASSVQAGVGETQYFGPGTRLLVL.

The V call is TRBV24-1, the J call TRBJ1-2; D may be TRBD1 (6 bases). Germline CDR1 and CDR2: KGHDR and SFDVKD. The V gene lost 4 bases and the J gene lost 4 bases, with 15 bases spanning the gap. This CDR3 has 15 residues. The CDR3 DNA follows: TGTGCCACCAGTGACCATGAACAGGGTATCTATGGCTACACCTTC. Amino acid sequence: CATSDHEQGIYGYTF.

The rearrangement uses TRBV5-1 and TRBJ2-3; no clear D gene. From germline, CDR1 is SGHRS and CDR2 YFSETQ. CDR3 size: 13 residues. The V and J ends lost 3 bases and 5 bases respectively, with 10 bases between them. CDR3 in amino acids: CASSSNPGDTQYF. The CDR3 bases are TGCGCCAGCAGCTCAAACCCCGGAGATACGCAGTATTTT. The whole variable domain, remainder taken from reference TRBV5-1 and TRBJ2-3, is KAGVTQTPRYLIKTRGQQVTLSCSPISGHRSVSWYQQTPGQGLQFLFEYFSETQRNKGNFPGRFSGRQFSNSRSEMNVSTLELGDSALYLCASSSNPGDTQYFGPGTRLTVL.

Here the CDR3 DNA reads TGTGCTAGTGGGGCCACAGGGGTGTTTGGTGAAAAACTGTTTTTT. Translating it yields CASGATGVFGEKLFF. The chain has TRBV12-5 and TRBJ1-4; 7 bases are shared with TRBD1. Germline CDR1 and CDR2: LGHNT and FRNRAP. This CDR3 contains 15 residues. V lost 6 bases, J lost 7 bases, and 11 bases stayed unmatched.

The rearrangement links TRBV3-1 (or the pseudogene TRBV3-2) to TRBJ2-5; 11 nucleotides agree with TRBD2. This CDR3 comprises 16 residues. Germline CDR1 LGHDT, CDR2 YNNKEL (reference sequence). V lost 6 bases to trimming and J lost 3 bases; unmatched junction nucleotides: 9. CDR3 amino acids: CASSRRTSGWEETQYF. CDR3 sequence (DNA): TGTGCCAGCAGTCGACGGACTAGCGGGTGGGAAGAGACCCAGTACTTC.

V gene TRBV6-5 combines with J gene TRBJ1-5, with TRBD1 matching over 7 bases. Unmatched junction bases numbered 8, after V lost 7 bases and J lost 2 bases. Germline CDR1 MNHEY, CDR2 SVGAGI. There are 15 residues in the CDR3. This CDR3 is CASKNRDRGNQPQHF. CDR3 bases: TGTGCCAGCAAAAACAGAGACAGGGGCAATCAGCCCCAGCATTTT.

The CDR3 DNA sequence: TGTGCCAGCAGTAGGGGGGGATATACGATGGCTTTCTTT. This translates into CASSRGGYTMAFF. The chain employs TRBV12-3 or TRBV12-4 and TRBJ1-1, with a tentative D call TRBD1 (6 bases). With 5 bases removed from V and 11 bases from J, the gap between germline ends came to 18 bases. This CDR3 region has 13 residues.

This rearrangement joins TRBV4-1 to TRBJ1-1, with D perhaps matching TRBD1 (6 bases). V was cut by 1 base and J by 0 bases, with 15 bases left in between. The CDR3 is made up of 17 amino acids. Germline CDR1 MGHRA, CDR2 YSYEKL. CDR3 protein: CASSQGRGFQVNTEAFF. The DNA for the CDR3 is TGCGCCAGCAGCCAAGGCAGGGGCTTTCAAGTGAACACTGAAGCTTTCTTT.

The DNA for the CDR3 is TGTGCCAGCAGTGAAATAACTGGAGCTGACGAGCAGTACTTC. Translating it yields CASSEITGADEQYF. V and J are TRBV2 and TRBJ2-7; D is unclear. The CDR3 consists of 14 residues. Germline-derived CDR1 and CDR2 are SNHLY and FYNNEI. Trimming removed 2 bases from V and 5 bases from J, with 13 bases in between.

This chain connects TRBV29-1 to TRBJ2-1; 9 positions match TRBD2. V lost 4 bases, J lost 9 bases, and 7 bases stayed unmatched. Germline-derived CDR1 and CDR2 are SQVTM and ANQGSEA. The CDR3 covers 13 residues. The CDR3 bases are TGCAGCGTTGCGGCGGGGGGGCGAGGTGAGCAGTTCTTC. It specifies CSVAAGGRGEQFF.

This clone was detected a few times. CDR3 amino acids: CASRGRGRNTEAFF. Here the CDR3 DNA reads TGTGCCAGTAGAGGGCGGGGACGGAACACTGAAGCTTTCTTT. This chain links TRBV19 with TRBJ1-1, with a weak D call TRBD1 (5 bases). This CDR3 comprises 14 residues. Germline V gene sequence: CDR1 LNHDA, CDR2 SQIVND (reference sequence). Trimming took 6 bases from V and 1 from J, leaving 12 bases between them.

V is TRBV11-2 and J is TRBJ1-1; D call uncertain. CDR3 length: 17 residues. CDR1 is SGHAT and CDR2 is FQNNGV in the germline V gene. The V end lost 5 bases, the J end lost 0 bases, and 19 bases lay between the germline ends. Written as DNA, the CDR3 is TGTGCCAGCAGCGCTCGTTTCCCAGGCCCCATGAACACTGAAGCTTTCTTT. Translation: CASSARFPGPMNTEAFF.

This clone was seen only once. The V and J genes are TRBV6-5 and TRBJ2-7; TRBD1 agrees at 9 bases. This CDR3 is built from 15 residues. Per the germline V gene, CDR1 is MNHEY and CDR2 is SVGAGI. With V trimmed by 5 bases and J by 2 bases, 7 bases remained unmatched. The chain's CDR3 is CASSKAGTGTYEQYF. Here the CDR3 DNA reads TGTGCCAGCAGTAAGGCCGGGACAGGGACCTACGAGCAGTACTTC.

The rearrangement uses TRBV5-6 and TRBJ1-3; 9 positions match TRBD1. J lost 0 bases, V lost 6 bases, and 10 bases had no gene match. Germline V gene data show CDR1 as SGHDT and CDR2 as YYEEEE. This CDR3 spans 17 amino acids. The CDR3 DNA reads TGTGCCAGCACCCCGGGACAGGGTCGCCTCTCTGGAAACACCATATATTTT. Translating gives CASTPGQGRLSGNTIYF.

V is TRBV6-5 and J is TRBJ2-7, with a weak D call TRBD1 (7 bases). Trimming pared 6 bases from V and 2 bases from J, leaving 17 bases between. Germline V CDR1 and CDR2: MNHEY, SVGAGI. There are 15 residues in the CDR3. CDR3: CASSRNRGLPYEQYF. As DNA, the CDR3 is TGTGCCAGCAGCCGGAACAGGGGACTCCCCTACGAGCAGTACTTC.

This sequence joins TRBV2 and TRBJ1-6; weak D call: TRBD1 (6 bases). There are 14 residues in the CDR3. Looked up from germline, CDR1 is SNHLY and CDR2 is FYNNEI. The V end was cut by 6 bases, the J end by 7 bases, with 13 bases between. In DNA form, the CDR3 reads TGTGCCAGCAGCCCGGGACAAAGGAATTCACCCCTCCACTTT. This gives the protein CASSPGQRNSPLHF.

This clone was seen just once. The CDR3 coding sequence is TGTGCCAGCAGCCATCATATTCAACGTTTGGCCGGGACAGGGAACACTGAAGCTTTCTTT. This gives the protein CASSHHIQRLAGTGNTEAFF. The chain employs TRBV14 and TRBJ1-1; 8 bases are a match to TRBD1. In germline, CDR1 is SGHDN, CDR2 FVKESK. Losses at the gene ends were 3 bases for V and 1 base for J; bases not matched to a gene: 19. The CDR3 spans 20 residues.

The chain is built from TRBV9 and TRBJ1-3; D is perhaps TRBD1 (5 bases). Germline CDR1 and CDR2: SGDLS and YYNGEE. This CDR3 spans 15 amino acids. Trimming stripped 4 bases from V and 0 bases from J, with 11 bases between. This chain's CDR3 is CASSPRGSSGNTIYF. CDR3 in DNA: TGTGCCAGCAGCCCACGGGGGTCCTCTGGAAACACCATATATTTT.

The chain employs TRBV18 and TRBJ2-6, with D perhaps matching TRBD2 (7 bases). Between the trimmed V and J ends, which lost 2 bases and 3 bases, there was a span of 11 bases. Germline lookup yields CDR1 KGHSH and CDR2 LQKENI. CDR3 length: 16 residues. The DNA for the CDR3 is TGTGCCAGCTCACCAGGGGGGGCGGATGGGGCCAACGTCCTGACTTTC. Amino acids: CASSPGGADGANVLTF. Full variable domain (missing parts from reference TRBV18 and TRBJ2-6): NAGVMQNPRHLVRRRGQEARLRCSPMKGHSHVYWYRQLPEEGLKFMVYLQKENIIDESGMPKERFSAEFPKEGPSILRIQQVVRGDSAAYFCASSPGGADGANVLTFGAGSRLTVL.

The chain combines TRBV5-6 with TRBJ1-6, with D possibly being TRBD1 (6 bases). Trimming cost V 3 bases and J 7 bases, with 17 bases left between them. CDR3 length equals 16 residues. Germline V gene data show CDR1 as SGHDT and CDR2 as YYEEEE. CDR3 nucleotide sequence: TGTGCCAGCAGCTCTCGTGACAGGCTAGCAAATTCACCCCTCCACTTT. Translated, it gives CASSSRDRLANSPLHF. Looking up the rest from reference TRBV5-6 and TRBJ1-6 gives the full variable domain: DAGVTQSPTHLIKTRGQQVTLRCSPKSGHDTVSWYQQALGQGPQFIFQYYEEEERQRGNFPDRFSGHQFPNYSSELNVNALLLGDSALYLCASSSRDRLANSPLHFGNGTRLTVT.

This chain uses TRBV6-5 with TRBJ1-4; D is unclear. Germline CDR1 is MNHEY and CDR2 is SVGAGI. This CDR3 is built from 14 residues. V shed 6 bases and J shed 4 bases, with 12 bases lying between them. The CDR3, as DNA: TGTGCCAGCAGCCGAGGACTGAGTAATGAAAAACTGTTTTTT. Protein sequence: CASSRGLSNEKLFF.

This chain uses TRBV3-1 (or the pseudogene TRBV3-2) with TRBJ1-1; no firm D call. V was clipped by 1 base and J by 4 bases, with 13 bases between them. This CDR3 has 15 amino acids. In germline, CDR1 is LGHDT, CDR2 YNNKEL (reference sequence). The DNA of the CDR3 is TGTGCCAGCAGCCAAGTTCTTAGACTTTTCACTGAAGCTTTCTTT. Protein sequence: CASSQVLRLFTEAFF.

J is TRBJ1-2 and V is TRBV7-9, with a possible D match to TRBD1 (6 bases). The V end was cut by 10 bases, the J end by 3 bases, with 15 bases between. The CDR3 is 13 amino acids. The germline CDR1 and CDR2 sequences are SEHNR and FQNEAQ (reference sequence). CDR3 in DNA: TGTGCCACCCAAGACAGGAGTGACTATGGCTACACCTTC. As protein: CATQDRSDYGYTF.

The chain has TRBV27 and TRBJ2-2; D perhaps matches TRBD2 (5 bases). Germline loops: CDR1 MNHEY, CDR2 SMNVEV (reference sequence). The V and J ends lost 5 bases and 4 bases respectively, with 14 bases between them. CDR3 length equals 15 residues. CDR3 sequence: CASSPNRAGTGELFF. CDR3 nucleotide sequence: TGTGCCAGCAGTCCAAACCGGGCGGGCACCGGGGAGCTGTTTTTT.

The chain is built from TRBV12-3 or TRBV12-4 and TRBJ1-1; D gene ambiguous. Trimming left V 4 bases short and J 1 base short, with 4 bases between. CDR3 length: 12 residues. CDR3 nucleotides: TGTGCCAGCAGTTCGAGGAACACTGAAGCTTTCTTT. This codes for CASSSRNTEAFF.

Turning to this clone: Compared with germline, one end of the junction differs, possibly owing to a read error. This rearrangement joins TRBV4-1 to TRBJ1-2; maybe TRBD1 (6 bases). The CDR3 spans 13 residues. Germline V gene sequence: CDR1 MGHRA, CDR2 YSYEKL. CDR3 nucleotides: TGCGCCAGCAGCCAAGAATCCTTCCGGACAGCTATCTTC. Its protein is CASSQESFRTAIF.

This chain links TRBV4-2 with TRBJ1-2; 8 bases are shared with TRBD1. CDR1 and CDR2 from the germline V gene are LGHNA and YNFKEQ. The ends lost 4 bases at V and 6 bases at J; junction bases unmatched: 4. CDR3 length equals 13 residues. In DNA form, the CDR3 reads TGTGCCAGCAGCCCTCAGGGGGCAGATGGCTACACCTTC. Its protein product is CASSPQGADGYTF.

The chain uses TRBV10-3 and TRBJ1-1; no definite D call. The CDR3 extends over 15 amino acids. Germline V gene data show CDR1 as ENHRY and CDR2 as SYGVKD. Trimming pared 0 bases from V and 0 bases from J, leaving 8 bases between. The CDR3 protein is CAISESITMNTEAFF. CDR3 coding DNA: TGTGCCATCAGTGAGTCGATCACTATGAACACTGAAGCTTTCTTT.

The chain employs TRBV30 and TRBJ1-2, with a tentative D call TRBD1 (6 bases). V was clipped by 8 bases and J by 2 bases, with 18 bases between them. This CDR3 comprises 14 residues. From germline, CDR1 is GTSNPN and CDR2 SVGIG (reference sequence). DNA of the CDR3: TGTGCCGGGAACAGGGCAGGCATAAACTATGGCTACACCTTC. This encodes CAGNRAGINYGYTF.

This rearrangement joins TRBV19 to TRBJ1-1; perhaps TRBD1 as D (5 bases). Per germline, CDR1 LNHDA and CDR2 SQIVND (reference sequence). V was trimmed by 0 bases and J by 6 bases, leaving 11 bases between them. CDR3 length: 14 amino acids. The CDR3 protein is CASSIDGRGSEAFF. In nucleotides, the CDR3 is TGTGCCAGTAGTATAGATGGGAGGGGATCTGAAGCTTTCTTT. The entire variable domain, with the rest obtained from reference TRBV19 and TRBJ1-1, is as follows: DGGITQSPKYLFRKEGQNVTLSCEQNLNHDAMYWYRQDPGQGLRLIYYSQIVNDFQKGDIAEGYSVSREKKESFPLTVTSAQKNPTAFYLCASSIDGRGSEAFFGQGTRLTVV.